Sequencing of this T cell receptor (beta chain) was carried out in a study of cytomegalovirus exposure and HLA in healthy donors. Remarks on this clone: The target antigen is unknown.

In the PCR, 60 Vbeta and 13 Jbeta primers were used. Sequencing used immunoSEQ multiplex PCR; TCRdb keeps in-frame clones, though not all of them. The table lists about 190,000 clones, 87% of them singletons, with 1% to 1.5% in the top ten. Study observations and caveats: An observed cluster of highly shared sequence variants was recorded as a likely sequencing artifact. An Asian-associated ancestry cluster reportedly showed fewer N-insertions than the approximately 700-donor mean in a later analysis.

The TCR comes from a man under 40 in good health and CMV-seronegative. Source material: PBMCs.

CDR3 nucleotides: TGTGCCAGCAGTGTCAGGACAGGGGGCACAGATACGCAGTATTTT. This gives the protein CASSVRTGGTDTQYF. The chain combines TRBV6-1 with TRBJ2-3; TRBD1 matches 9 bases. From germline, CDR1 is MNHNS and CDR2 SASEGT. With V trimmed by 4 bases and J by 1 base, 3 bases remained unmatched. This CDR3 is built from 15 residues.